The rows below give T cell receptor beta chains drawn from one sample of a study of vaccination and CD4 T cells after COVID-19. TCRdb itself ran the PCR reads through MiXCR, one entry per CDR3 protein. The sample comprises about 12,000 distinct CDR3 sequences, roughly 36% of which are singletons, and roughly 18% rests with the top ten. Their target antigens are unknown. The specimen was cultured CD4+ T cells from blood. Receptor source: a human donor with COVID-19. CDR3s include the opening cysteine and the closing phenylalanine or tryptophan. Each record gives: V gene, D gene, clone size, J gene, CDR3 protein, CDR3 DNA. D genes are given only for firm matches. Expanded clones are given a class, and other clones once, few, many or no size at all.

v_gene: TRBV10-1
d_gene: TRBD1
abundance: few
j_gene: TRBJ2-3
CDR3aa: CASSEGGLSTDTQYF
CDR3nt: TGCGCCAGCAGTGAAGGGGGCCTGAGCACAGATACGCAGTATTTT

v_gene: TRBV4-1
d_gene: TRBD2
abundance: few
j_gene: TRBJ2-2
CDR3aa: CASSQPAGYTGELFF
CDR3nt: TGCGCCAGCAGCCAACCAGCGGGGTACACCGGGGAGCTGTTTTTT

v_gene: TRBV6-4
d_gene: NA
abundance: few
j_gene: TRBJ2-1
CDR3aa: CASSDSGAVGTNEQFF
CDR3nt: TGTGCCAGCAGTGACTCGGGGGCGGTTGGGACCAATGAGCAGTTCTTC

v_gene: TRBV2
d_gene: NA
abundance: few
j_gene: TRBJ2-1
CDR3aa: CASTVYNEQFF
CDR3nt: TGTGCCAGCACCGTTTACAATGAGCAGTTCTTC

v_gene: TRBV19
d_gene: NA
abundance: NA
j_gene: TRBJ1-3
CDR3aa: CASTTRGGVSGNTIYF
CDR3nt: TGTGCCAGTACTACCCGGGGGGGGGTTTCTGGAAACACCATATATTTT

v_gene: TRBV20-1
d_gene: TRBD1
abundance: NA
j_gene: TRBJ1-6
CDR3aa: CSARGQGFYNSPLHF
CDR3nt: TGCAGTGCTAGGGGACAGGGATTCTATAATTCACCCCTCCACTTT

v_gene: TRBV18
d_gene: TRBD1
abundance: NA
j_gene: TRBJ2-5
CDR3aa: CASSEDRGSLKTQYF
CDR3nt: TGTGCCAGCTCAGAGGACAGGGGTTCCCTTAAGACCCAGTACTTC

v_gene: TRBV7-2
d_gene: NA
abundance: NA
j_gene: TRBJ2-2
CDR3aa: CASTKKGAATGELFF
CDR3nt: TGTGCCAGCACCAAAAAAGGGGCGGCCACCGGGGAGCTGTTTTTT

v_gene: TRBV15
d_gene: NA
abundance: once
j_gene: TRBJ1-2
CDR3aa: CATGSPGTYNYGYTF
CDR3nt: TGTGCCACCGGGAGCCCCGGGACTTATAACTATGGCTACACCTTC

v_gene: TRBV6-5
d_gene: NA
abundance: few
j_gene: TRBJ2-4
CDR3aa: CASSSGIREYF
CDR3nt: TGTGCCAGCAGTTCGGGCATCCGAGAGTACTTC

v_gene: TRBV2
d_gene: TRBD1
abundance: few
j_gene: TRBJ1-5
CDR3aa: CASSEGTGSSNQPQHF
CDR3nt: TGTGCCAGCAGTGAGGGGACAGGGAGTAGCAATCAGCCCCAGCATTTT

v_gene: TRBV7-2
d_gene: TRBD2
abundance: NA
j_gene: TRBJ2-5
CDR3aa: CASSLPTAGLAETQYF
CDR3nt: TGTGCCAGCAGCTTACCAACCGCGGGACTAGCGGAGACCCAGTACTTC